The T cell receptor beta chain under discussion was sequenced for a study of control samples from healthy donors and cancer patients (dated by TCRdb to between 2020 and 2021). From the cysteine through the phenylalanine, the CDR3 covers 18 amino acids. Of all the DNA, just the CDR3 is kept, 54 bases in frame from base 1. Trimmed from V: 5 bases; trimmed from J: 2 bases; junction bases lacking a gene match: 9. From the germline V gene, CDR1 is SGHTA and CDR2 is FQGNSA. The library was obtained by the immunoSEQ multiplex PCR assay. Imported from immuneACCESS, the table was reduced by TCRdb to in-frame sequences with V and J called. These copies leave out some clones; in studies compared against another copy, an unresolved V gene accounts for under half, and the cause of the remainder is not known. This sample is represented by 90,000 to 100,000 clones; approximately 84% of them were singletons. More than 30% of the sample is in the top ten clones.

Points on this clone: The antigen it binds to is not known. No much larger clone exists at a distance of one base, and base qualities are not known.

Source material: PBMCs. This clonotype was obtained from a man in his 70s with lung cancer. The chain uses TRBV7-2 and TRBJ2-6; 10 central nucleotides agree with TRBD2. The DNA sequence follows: TGTGCCAGCAGCGGGAGTGAGCGGGGGGGCACTGGGGCCAACGTCCTGACTTTC. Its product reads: CASSGSERGGTGANVLTF.